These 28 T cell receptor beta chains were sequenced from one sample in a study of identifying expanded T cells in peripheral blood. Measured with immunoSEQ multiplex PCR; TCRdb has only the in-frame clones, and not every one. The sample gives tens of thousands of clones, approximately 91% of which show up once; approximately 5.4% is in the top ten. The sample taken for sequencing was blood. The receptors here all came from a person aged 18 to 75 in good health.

The CDR3: CASSLAVGSPLHF. The CDR3 DNA is TGCGCCAGCAGCTTGGCCGTGGGTTCACCCCTCCACTTT. The J gene is TRBJ1-6, the V gene TRBV5-1; no reliable D call. With 0 bases removed from V and 9 bases from J, the gap between germline ends came to 7 bases. The CDR3 is 13 amino acids. CDR1 is SGHRS, CDR2 YFSETQ, per germline.

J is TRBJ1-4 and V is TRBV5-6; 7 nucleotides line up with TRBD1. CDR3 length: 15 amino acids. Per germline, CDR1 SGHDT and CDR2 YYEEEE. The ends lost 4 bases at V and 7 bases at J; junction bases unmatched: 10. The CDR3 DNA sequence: TGTGCCAGCAGCCCGTCGGGACAGCCAGTTGAAAAACTGTTTTTT. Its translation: CASSPSGQPVEKLFF.

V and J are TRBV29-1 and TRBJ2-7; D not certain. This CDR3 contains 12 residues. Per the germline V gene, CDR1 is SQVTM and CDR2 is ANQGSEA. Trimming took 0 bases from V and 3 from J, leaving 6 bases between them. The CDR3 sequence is CSVEEFGYEQYF. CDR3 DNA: TGCAGCGTTGAAGAGTTTGGCTACGAGCAGTACTTC.

The CDR3 loop reads CASSSRNNMNTEAFF. The CDR3 nucleotides read TGCGCCAGCAGCTCGCGGAATAACATGAACACTGAAGCTTTCTTT. The chain links TRBV5-1 to TRBJ1-1, with unresolved D. The CDR3 spans 15 residues. V lost 3 bases and J 0 bases, leaving 12 bases between the germline ends. The V gene's germline CDR1 is SGHRS and CDR2 YFSETQ.

CDR3 sequence reads: CASRGTGDFHEQYF. CDR3 in DNA: TGTGCCAGCAGAGGGACAGGGGACTTCCACGAGCAGTACTTC. This sequence joins TRBV2 and TRBJ2-7; 10 bases fit TRBD1. CDR1 and CDR2 from the germline V gene are SNHLY and FYNNEI. V dropped 6 bases and J dropped 5; count of bases not matched to a gene: 7. This CDR3 is 14 amino acids long. The full variable domain, in which reference TRBV2 and TRBJ2-7 provide the parts outside the CDR3, is EPEVTQTPSHQVTQMGQEVILRCVPISNHLYFYWYRQILGQKVEFLVSFYNNEISEKSEIFDDQFSVERPDGSNFTLKIRSTKLEDSAMYFCASRGTGDFHEQYFGPGTRLTVT.

In DNA, the CDR3 is TGTGCCAGCAGCTTGGGACAGGGGGCGCATAATGAGCAGTTCTTC. This encodes CASSLGQGAHNEQFF. This rearrangement joins TRBV7-3 to TRBJ2-1; 12 bases align to TRBD1. CDR1 is SGHTA, CDR2 FQGTGA, per germline. V shed 3 bases and J 7 bases; nucleotides not matched to a gene: 4. This CDR3 region has 15 residues.

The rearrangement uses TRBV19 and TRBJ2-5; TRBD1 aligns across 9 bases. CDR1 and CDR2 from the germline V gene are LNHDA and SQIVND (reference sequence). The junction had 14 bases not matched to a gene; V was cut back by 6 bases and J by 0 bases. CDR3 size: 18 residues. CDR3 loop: CASSRGTGKRGYQETQYF. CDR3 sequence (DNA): TGTGCCAGTAGCCGAGGGACAGGGAAGAGAGGGTACCAAGAGACCCAGTACTTC.

The CDR3, as DNA: TGTGCCAGCAGCATAATAGGGGGATCCCACGAGCAGTACTTC. Encoded protein: CASSIIGGSHEQYF. The chain carries TRBV27 and TRBJ2-7; TRBD1 might be the D (6 bases). V was pared by 6 bases and J by 5 bases, with 17 bases between. The CDR3 sequence is 14 residues long. Germline loops: CDR1 MNHEY, CDR2 SMNVEV (reference sequence).

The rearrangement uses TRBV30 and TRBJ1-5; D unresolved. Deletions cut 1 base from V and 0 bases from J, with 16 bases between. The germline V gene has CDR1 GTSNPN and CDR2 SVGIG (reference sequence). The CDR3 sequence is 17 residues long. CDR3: CAWSGGPRKYSNQPQHF. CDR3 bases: TGTGCCTGGAGTGGAGGGCCACGCAAGTATAGCAATCAGCCCCAGCATTTT.

The CDR3 region has the DNA TGTGCCAGTACCACCGTGGGGGAGGGCAATCAGCCCCAGCATTTT. Protein sequence: CASTTVGEGNQPQHF. V gene TRBV19 combines with J gene TRBJ1-5; D is perhaps TRBD1 (5 bases). Between the trimmed V and J ends, which lost 7 bases and 2 bases, there was a span of 15 bases. The CDR3 is 15 residues long. The germline gives CDR1 LNHDA, CDR2 SQIVND (reference sequence).

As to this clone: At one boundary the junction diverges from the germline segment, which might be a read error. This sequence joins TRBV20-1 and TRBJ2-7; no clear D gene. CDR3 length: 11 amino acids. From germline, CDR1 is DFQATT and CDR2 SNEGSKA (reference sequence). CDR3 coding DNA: TGCAGCGCTACGGTTTTCGACGAGCAGTACTTC. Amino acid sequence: CSATVFDEQYF.

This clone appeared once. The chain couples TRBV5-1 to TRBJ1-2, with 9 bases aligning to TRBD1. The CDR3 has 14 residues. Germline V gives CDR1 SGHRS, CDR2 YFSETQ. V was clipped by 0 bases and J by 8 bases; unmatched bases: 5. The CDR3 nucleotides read TGCGCCAGCAGCTTGGGACAGGGGGTGTGGGGCTACACCTTC. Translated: CASSLGQGVWGYTF. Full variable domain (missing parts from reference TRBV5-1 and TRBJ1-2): KAGVTQTPRYLIKTRGQQVTLSCSPISGHRSVSWYQQTPGQGLQFLFEYFSETQRNKGNFPGRFSGRQFSNSRSEMNVSTLELGDSALYLCASSLGQGVWGYTFGSGTRLTVV.

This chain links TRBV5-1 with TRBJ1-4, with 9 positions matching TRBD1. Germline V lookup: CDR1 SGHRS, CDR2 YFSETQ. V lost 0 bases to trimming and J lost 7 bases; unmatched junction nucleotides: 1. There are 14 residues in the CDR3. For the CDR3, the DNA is TGCGCCAGCAGCTTGGAGGGACAGGGTGAAAAACTGTTTTTT. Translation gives CASSLEGQGEKLFF.

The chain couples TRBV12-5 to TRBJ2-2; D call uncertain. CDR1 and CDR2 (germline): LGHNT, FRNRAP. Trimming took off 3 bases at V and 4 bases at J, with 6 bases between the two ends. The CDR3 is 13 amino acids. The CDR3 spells CASGFLITGELFF. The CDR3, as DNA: TGTGCTAGTGGTTTCCTGATCACCGGGGAGCTGTTTTTT.

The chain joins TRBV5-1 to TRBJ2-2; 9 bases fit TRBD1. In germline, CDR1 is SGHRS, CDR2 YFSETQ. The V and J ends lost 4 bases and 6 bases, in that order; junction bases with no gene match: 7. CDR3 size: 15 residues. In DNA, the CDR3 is TGCGCCAGCAGCAGAGGGACAGGGAGAGCCGGGGAGCTGTTTTTT. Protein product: CASSRGTGRAGELFF.

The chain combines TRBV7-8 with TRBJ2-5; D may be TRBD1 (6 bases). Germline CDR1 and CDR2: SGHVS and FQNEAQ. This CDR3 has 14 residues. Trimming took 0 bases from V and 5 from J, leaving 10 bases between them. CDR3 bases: TGTGCCAGCAGCTTAGCGGGCACAGGGGAGACCCAGTACTTC. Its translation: CASSLAGTGETQYF.

This CDR3 is CASSLGSPYEQYF. CDR3 sequence (DNA): TGCGCCAGCAGCTTGGGGTCACCCTACGAGCAGTACTTC. The J gene is TRBJ2-7, the V gene TRBV5-1, with D hard to call. Germline V gene lookup returns CDR1 SGHRS and CDR2 YFSETQ. V was shortened by 0 bases and J by 2 bases, with 6 bases between the two germline ends. The CDR3 loop spans 13 amino acids.

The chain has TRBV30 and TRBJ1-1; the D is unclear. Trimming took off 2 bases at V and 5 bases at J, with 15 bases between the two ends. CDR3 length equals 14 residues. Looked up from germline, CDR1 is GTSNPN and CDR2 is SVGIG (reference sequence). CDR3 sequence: CAWSFTMGRTEAFF. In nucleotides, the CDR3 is TGTGCCTGGAGTTTCACCATGGGAAGGACTGAAGCTTTCTTT.

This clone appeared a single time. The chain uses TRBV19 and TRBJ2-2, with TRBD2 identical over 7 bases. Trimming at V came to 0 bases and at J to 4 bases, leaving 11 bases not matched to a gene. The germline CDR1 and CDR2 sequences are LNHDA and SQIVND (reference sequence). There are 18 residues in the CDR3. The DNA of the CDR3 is TGTGCCAGTAGTATAGATCGTGGGAGGGTGATGCCCACCGGGGAGCTGTTTTTT. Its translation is CASSIDRGRVMPTGELFF.

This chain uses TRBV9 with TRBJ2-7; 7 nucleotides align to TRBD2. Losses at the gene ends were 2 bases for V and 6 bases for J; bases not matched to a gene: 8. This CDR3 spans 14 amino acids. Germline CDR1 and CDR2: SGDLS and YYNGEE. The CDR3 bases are TGTGCCAGCAGCGTGGCTTGGGAGGGAGCCGAGCAGTACTTC. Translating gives CASSVAWEGAEQYF.

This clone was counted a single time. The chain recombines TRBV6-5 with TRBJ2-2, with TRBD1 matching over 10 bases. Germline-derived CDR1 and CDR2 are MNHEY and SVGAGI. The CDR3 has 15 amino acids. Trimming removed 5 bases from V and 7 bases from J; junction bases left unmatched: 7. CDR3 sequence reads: CASSPDRGRFGELFF. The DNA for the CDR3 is TGTGCCAGCAGTCCCGACAGGGGGCGCTTCGGGGAGCTGTTTTTT.

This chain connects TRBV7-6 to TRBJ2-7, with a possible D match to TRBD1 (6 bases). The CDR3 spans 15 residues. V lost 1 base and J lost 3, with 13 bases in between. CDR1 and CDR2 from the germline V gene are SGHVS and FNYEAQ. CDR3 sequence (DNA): TGTGCCAGCAGCTTAGGTGGACAGCGACGCTACGAGCAGTACTTC. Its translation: CASSLGGQRRYEQYF.

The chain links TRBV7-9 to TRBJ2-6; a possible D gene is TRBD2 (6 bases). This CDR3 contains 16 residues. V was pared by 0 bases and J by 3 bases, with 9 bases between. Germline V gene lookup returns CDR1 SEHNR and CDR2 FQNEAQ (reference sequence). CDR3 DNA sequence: TGTGCCAGCAGCTTAGCTTTGGGAGGTGGGGCCAACGTCCTGACTTTC. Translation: CASSLALGGGANVLTF.

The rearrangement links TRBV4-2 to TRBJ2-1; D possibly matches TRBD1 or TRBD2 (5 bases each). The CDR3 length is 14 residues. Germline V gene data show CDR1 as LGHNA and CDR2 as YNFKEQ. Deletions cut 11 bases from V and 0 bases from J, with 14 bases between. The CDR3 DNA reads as TGTGCCCCCTCAAAGGGGAGCTCCTACAATGAGCAGTTCTTC. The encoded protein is CAPSKGSSYNEQFF.

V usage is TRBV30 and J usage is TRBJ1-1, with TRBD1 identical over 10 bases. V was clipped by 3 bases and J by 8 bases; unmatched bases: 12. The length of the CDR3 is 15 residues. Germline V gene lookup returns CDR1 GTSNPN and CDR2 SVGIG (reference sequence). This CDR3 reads CAWRKGGQGMREAFF. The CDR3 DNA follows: TGTGCCTGGAGGAAAGGGGGACAGGGGATGAGGGAAGCTTTCTTT.

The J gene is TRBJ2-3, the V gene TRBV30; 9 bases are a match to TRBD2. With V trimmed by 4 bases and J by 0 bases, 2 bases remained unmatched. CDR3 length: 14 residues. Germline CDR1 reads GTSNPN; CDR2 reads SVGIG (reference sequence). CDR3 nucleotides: TGTGCCTGGAATAGCGGGGGTAGCACAGATACGCAGTATTTT. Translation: CAWNSGGSTDTQYF.

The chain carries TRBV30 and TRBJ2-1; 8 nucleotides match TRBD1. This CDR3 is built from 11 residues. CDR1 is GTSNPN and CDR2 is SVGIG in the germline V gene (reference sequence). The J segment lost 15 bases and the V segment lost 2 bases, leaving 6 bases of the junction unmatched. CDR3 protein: CAWSNTGGWFF. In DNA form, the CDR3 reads TGTGCCTGGAGTAATACAGGGGGTTGGTTCTTC.

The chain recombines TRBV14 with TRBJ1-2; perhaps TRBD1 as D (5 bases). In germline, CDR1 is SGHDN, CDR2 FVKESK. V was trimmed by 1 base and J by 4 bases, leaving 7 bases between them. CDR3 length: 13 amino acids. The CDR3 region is CASSQGQFYGYTF. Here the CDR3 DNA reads TGTGCCAGCAGCCAAGGACAGTTCTATGGCTACACCTTC.